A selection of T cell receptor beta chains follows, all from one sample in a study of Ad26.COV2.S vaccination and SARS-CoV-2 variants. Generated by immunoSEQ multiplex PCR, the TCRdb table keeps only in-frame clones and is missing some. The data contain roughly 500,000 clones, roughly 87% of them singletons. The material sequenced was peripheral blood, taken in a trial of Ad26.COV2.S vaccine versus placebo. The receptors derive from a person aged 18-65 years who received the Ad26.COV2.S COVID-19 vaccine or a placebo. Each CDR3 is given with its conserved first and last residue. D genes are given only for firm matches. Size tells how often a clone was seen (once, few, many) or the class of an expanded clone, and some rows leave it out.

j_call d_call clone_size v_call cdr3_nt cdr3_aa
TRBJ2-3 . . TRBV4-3 TGCGCCAGCAGCCAAGTCTCACTGTTAGCGGAGGCCCAGTATTTT CASSQVSLLAEAQYF
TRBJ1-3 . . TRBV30 TGTGCCTGGAGCGCCGGGGCGGCTGGAAACACCATATATTTT CAWSAGAAGNTIYF
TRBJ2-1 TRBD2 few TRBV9 TGTGCCAGCAGCCATACCGGGACTAGCGGGAGGAATGAGCAGTTCTTC CASSHTGTSGRNEQFF
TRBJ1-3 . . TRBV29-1 TGCAGCGTCCTTGACCCCTCGACGGGTGGAAACACCATATATTTT CSVLDPSTGGNTIYF
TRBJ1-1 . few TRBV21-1 TGTGCCAGCAGCAATCCTTGGGGTTGGAGGGACACTGAAGCTTTCTTT CASSNPWGWRDTEAFF
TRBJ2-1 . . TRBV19 TGTGCCAGTAGCACCAACAGCTACAATGAGCAGTTCTTC CASSTNSYNEQFF
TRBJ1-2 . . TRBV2 TGTGCCGGGAGGGACGACGGGATCTATGGCTACACCTTC CAGRDDGIYGYTF
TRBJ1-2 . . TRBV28 TGTGCCAGCAGTTTAGGGGGGAACAACTATGGCTACACCTTC CASSLGGNNYGYTF
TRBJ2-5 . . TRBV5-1 TGCGCCAGCAGCTTGGAACCGGGAGAGACCCAGTACTTC CASSLEPGETQYF
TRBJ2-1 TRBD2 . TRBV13 TGTGCCAGCAGCATGGGACTAGCGGCTGAGCAGTTCTTC CASSMGLAAEQFF
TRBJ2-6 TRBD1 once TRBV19 TGTGCCAGTAGTACTCGGGACAGGGGATCTGGGGCCAACGTCCTGACTTTC CASSTRDRGSGANVLTF
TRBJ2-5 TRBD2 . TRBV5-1 TGCGCCAGCAAGGCTAGCGGCAACCAAGAGACCCAGTACTTC CASKASGNQETQYF
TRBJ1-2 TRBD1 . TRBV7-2 TGTGCCAGCAGCTCAACCGGGACAGCGATAGTCTATGGCTACACCTTC CASSSTGTAIVYGYTF
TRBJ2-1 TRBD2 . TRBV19 TGTGCCAGTAGTATAGATCTTTCGGCTAGCGGATACAATGAGCAGTTCTTC CASSIDLSASGYNEQFF
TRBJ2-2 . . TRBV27 TGTGCCAGCAGTTTATCATTCGGAACCGGGGAGCTGTTTTTT CASSLSFGTGELFF
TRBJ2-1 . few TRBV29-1 TGCAGCGTGGGGCTGGGGGAGGCTAGTGAGCAGTTCTTC CSVGLGEASEQFF
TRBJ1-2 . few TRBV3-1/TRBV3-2 TGTGCCAGCAGGCAATTGGCCCTGGGGCCCAGGGGTGGCTACACCTTC CASRQLALGPRGGYTF
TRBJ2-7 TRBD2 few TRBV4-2 TGTGCCAGCAGCCCCGTGGGGGGGTCCTACGAGCAGTACTTC CASSPVGGSYEQYF
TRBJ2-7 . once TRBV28 TGTGCCAGCAGTAGGGGGTTAGGGGGGACGAAGCAGTACTTC CASSRGLGGTKQYF
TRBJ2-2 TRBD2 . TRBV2 TGTGCCAGCAGGGCCGGGACTAGCCCCGGGGAGCTGTTTTTT CASRAGTSPGELFF
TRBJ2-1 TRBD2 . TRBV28 TGTGCCAGCAGTGGAACTAGCGGTCCCTACAATGAGCAGTTCTTC CASSGTSGPYNEQFF
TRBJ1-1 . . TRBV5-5 TGTGCCAGCAGCTTCGTTCAGATGAACACTGAAGCTTTCTTT CASSFVQMNTEAFF
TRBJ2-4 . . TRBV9 TGTGCCAGCAGCCAGGAGGGGATTGGCAAAAACATTCAGTACTTC CASSQEGIGKNIQYF
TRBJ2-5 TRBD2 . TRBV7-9 TGTGCCAGCAGCCCACCGGGAGGGGACCAAGAGACCCAGTACTTC CASSPPGGDQETQYF
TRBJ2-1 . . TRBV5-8 TGTGCCACCACCCTAGGGGCCACCAATGAGCAGTTCTTC CATTLGATNEQFF
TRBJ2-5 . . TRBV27 TGTGCCAGCAGTGCCGCGGGACACGCACAAGAGACCCAGTACTTC CASSAAGHAQETQYF
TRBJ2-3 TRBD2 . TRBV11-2 TGTGCCAGCAGCTCTCCGACTAGCCCAGATACGCAGTATTTT CASSSPTSPDTQYF
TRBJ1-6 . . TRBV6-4 TGTGCCAGCAGTGATCGGGGCCCTAATAATTCACCCCTCCACTTT CASSDRGPNNSPLHF
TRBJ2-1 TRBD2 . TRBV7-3 TGTGCCAGCAGCGCCGGGACTAGTGACAATGAGCAGTTCTTC CASSAGTSDNEQFF
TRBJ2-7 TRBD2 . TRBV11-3 TGTGCCAGCAGCATAGCGGGAGGGCCCTACGAGCAGTACTTC CASSIAGGPYEQYF
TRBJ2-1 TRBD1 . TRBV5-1 TGCGCCAGCAGCGACAGGGGGACCTACAATGAGCAGTTCTTC CASSDRGTYNEQFF
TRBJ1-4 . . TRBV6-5 TGTGCCAGCAGTTACTCGGGACGGCCTGAAGCTGAAAAACTGTTTTTT CASSYSGRPEAEKLFF
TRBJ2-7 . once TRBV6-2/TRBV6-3 TGTGCCAGCAGTTACCCTATTAACCTCTACAAGCAGTACTTC CASSYPINLYKQYF
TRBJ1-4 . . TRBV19 TGTGCCAGTAGTCCCTCCCTTGAAAAACTGTTTTTT CASSPSLEKLFF
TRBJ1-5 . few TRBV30 TGTGCCTGGGGTCGGGGGGAGGTCAGCAATCAGCCCCAGCATTTT CAWGRGEVSNQPQHF
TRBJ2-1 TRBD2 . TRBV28 TGTGCCAGCAGTTCGGGACTAGCGGGAGGGCCGTGGGATGAGCAGTTCTTC CASSSGLAGGPWDEQFF
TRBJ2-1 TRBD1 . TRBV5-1 TGCGCCAGCAGCTCGCCCGGGACAGGGGGATCCAATGAGCAGTTCTTC CASSSPGTGGSNEQFF
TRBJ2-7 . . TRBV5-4 TGTGCCAGCAGCTTGCAGGGGCCAGGGTCCTACGAGCAGTACTTC CASSLQGPGSYEQYF
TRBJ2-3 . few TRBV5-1 TGCGCCAGCAGCTCAAAACCCCGGGCAGAGAGCACAGATACGCAGTATTTT CASSSKPRAESTDTQYF
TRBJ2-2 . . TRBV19 TGTGCCAGTAGTATTGTCGATCCGAACACCGGGGAGCTGTTTTTT CASSIVDPNTGELFF